The 10 T cell receptor beta chains in this list originate from one sample, sequenced in a study of cytomegalovirus exposure and HLA in healthy donors. Clones were sequenced by immunoSEQ multiplex PCR, and TCRdb holds only the in-frame ones, with some missing. The sample yields 180,000 or so clones, roughly 86% seen once. Sequenced material: PBMCs. Receptors originate from a man younger than 45 in good health and CMV-seropositive.

As regards this clone: Additional DNA sequences in this sample encode the identical CDR3. This CDR3 reads CSVEQSSGNTIYF. The CDR3, as DNA: TGCAGCGTTGAACAATCCTCTGGAAACACCATATATTTT. The chain couples TRBV29-1 to TRBJ1-3; D unclear. Germline CDR1 and CDR2: SQVTM and ANQGSEA. V lost 2 bases and J lost 0, with 5 bases in between. The CDR3 consists of 13 residues.

The chain recombines TRBV4-1 with TRBJ1-5; 8 bases are shared with TRBD1. The V gene's germline CDR1 is MGHRA and CDR2 YSYEKL. CDR3 size: 15 residues. Trimming cost V 4 bases and J 6 bases; bases outside gene matches: 8. The CDR3 nucleotides read TGCGCCAGCAGCCTCCTCCCCGGGACAGGTCAGCCCCAGCATTTT. Translating it yields CASSLLPGTGQPQHF.

The chain combines TRBV7-6 with TRBJ1-3, with D perhaps TRBD1 (6 bases). V lost 6 bases and J 2 bases, leaving 11 bases between the germline ends. The germline V gene has CDR1 SGHVS and CDR2 FNYEAQ. The CDR3 has 14 amino acids. The CDR3 nucleotides are TGTGCCAGCAGTCTCAGGGGAGCTGGAAACACCATATATTTT. Translating it yields CASSLRGAGNTIYF.

In its sample, this clone was seen once. This chain links TRBV7-2 with TRBJ1-1, with TRBD1 matching over 9 bases. Germline lookup yields CDR1 SGHTA and CDR2 FQGNSA. The CDR3 is made up of 16 amino acids. With 4 bases clipped from V and 11 bases from J, the junction kept 17 bases outside the gene matches. This chain's CDR3 is CASSSPPGTGMPEAFF. The CDR3 DNA reads as TGTGCCAGCAGCTCGCCCCCCGGGACAGGGATGCCGGAGGCTTTCTTT.

This clone occurred many times. The V and J genes are TRBV2 and TRBJ1-2; 7 nucleotides agree with TRBD1. J was trimmed by 5 bases and V by 0 bases; bases with no gene match: 3. Germline V gene sequence: CDR1 SNHLY, CDR2 FYNNEI. The CDR3 consists of 14 residues. DNA of the CDR3: TGTGCCAGCAGTGAAGCGGGGACAGATTATGGCTACACCTTC. Translation: CASSEAGTDYGYTF.

This chain uses TRBV16 with TRBJ1-1; unclear D gene. Trimming stripped 8 bases from V and 4 bases from J, with 20 bases between. Germline V gene lookup returns CDR1 KGHSY and CDR2 FQNENV. The CDR3 sequence is 15 residues long. DNA for the CDR3: TGTGCCAGCGCCCCTTGGAGGCAGCCCAGCACTGAAGCTTTCTTT. Encoded protein: CASAPWRQPSTEAFF.

The chain uses TRBV11-3 and TRBJ2-7; D is uncertain. The V gene lost 0 bases and the J gene lost 6 bases, with 3 bases spanning the gap. The CDR3 loop spans 11 amino acids. Per the germline V gene, CDR1 is SGHNT and CDR2 is YENEEA. CDR3 in amino acids: CASSLEGEQYF. The CDR3 bases are TGTGCCAGCAGCTTAGAAGGCGAGCAGTACTTC.

The chain links TRBV11-3 to TRBJ2-1; tentatively, D is TRBD2 (5 bases). The CDR3 contains 16 residues. CDR1 is SGHNT and CDR2 is YENEEA in the germline V gene. Trimming removed 2 bases at V and 3 bases at J, with 14 bases between. CDR3 DNA: TGTGCCAGCAGCTTAAGGGCCATGGCGGGCTACAATGAGCAGTTCTTC. Its translation is CASSLRAMAGYNEQFF.

V usage is TRBV18 and J usage is TRBJ2-5; D remains ambiguous. The CDR3 has 13 residues. The V gene lost 1 base and the J gene lost 5 bases, with 8 bases spanning the gap. Germline V gene lookup returns CDR1 KGHSH and CDR2 LQKENI. The CDR3, as DNA: TGTGCCAGCTCACCACAGGGTATGGAGACCCAGTACTTC. Translation gives CASSPQGMETQYF.

The V and J genes are TRBV11-2 and TRBJ1-2, with D possibly being TRBD1 (6 bases). V lost 3 bases, J lost 3 bases, and 11 bases lay in between. This CDR3 spans 14 amino acids. Per the germline V gene, CDR1 is SGHAT and CDR2 is FQNNGV. Written as DNA, the CDR3 is TGTGCCAGCAGCTTTACCCGACAGGACTATGGCTACACCTTC. This translates into CASSFTRQDYGYTF.